The sample holds a few counts of the clone carrying this T cell receptor (beta chain). What it binds is unknown. CDR3 length: 17 amino acids. This entry comes from a study of shared clonotypes between healthy human individuals. Overall study context: For every donor, three CD4 naive, three CD4 memory, two CD8 naive and one CD8 memory plates were used. Findings of the study overall: Memory subsets had estimated richness that was generally smaller than that of naive subsets.

TCRdb keeps only in-frame clones here, not all; method: immunoSEQ multiplex PCR. Found here are over a million clones, around 74% of them singletons; the top ten hold 1.4% to 1.5%. This rearrangement joins TRBV12-2 to TRBJ2-3; the DNA was not used to check the table's D call, TRBD2. TRBV12-2 is marked as a pseudogene. The sample taken for sequencing was memory CD4+ T cells sorted from blood. Specified subset: CD45RA-negative fraction. The receptor was derived from a man younger than 30 in good health. Here the CDR3 DNA reads TGTGCAAGTCGCTTAGCGGAGACTAGCGGGGGGGGAGATACGCAGTATTTT. It yields the protein CASRLAETSGGGDTQYF.